This T cell receptor beta chain was identified in a study of blood T cells in healthy people across ages (dated by TCRdb to the mid-2010s). General notes on the study: In model experiments, template switching captured about one uniquely barcoded TCR beta cDNA molecule for every two T cells. To track age-related changes in TCR beta repertoire diversity, the study relied on deep sequencing normalized with unique cDNA molecular identifiers. The donors were split into four age groups: young (average 16 years), middle-aged (39), aged (over 55) and long-lived (under 90). Donors of different ages were randomly distributed across sequencing lanes to avoid experimental bias. Using the same blood draw, the study looked at two additional independent replicas of 1 million unique cDNA reads for two donors, one aged 18 to 30 and the other aged 80 or older. Here is what the overall study found, with its caveats: Observed TCR beta diversity correlated strongly with the percentage of naive T cells measured by flow cytometry. Compared with the aged group, the long-lived group had more naive CD4+ T cells, fewer expanded clones and increased TCR diversity, suggesting age selection. As age increased, observed TCR beta diversity per million T cells dropped in a roughly linear way, and a significant reduction was already evident by age 40. Total diversity estimates from one million sequenced T cells were considered lower bounds and underestimates. Because profiling used bulk unsorted PBMCs, naive and antigen-experienced compartments could not be compared conclusively. Donor CMV infection status was unknown, potentially confounding age-related changes in expanded clonotypes.

Receptor amplification or capture employed 5' RACE. TCRdb shows the sequencer as Illumina HiSeq 2500. The second PCR ran for about 7 to 11 cycles and used a J-beta primer mix along with a sample-barcoded 5' primer. Each TCR beta cDNA molecule received a unique molecular identifier from a template-switch 5' adaptor carrying 12 random nucleotides. At least 2.5 million CDR3-containing paired-end reads were obtained from each sample. All of the RNA was converted into first-strand cDNA using the Mint cDNA synthesis kit, with a TRBC-specific oligonucleotide serving as the primer. All cDNA was treated with uracil-DNA glycosylase and then went through a first 18-cycle PCR with the universal primers M1SS and BC2_uni_R. In the paper's pipeline: For normalization, 1 million high-quality reads were randomly selected from each sample, with every read carrying a distinct molecular identifier. Instead of being binned into consensus sequences, reads that shared molecular identifiers were thrown out. MiTCR, with a Q25 quality threshold and the strictest error-elimination algorithm, was used for CDR3 identification, clonotype clustering and error correction. A nonparametric unseen species model using Euler transformation provided a lower-bound estimate of total TCR beta diversity. TCRdb's own reprocessing of the public reads used fastp at Q25 and MiXCR and kept productive beta chains. Each entry merges the rows of one CDR3 protein and shows their most common DNA and genes. The V and J calls were not made by the authors but by TCRdb's processing. Across this sample there are approximately 810,000 distinct CDR3 sequences, with 25% to 35% seen only once. The ten largest clones take up around a sixth of the sample.

The donors were roughly 40 Caucasian individuals from Russia, aged roughly 6 to 90 years, who were systemically healthy. Ten milliliters of peripheral blood were collected from each donor into EDTA-treated Vacutainer tubes. Ficoll-Paque density-gradient centrifugation was used to isolate PBMCs, with at least 6 million obtained per sample. Trizol reagent was used to extract total RNA from the PBMCs, yielding at least 5.5 micrograms per sample. Naive CD45RAhigh/CD27high T cell percentages were measured by flow cytometry on a PBMC aliquot from every donor. As for this clonotype: The antigen it binds to is not known. The junction departs from the called germline gene at one end, perhaps through a read error.

From cysteine to phenylalanine, the CDR3 is 15 amino acids long. Solely the CDR3 DNA is kept, with 45 bases framed from the first base. Looking up the germline V gene yields CDR1 KGHSH and CDR2 LQKENI. Source material: blood. The rearrangement joined TRBV18 to TRBJ1-1, with the D gene call left open. The sequence derives from an elderly woman in good health. The DNA sequence is as follows: TGTGCCAACTCACCCCCACGGGGTATGAACACTGAAGCTTTCTTT. The translation is CANSPPRGMNTEAFF.